This T cell receptor beta chain is drawn from a study of blood T cell repertoires in COVID-19. Sequenced by immunoSEQ multiplex PCR; TCRdb stores in-frame clones only, minus some. Altogether 150,000 to 200,000 clones are present, about 91% being singletons, with the ten largest covering roughly 0.77%. Germline-derived CDR1 and CDR2 are SGHVS and FQNEAQ. This CDR3 is built from 15 residues. Between the trimmed V and J ends, which lost 6 bases and 5 bases, there was a span of 17 bases. This receptor was obtained from a woman between 18 and 30 years old who had recovered from COVID-19. Sequenced material: PBMCs or T cells enriched from blood (not recorded which). The chain joins TRBV7-8 to TRBJ1-5, with D maybe TRBD1 (6 bases). The CDR3 DNA is TGTGCCAGCAGACGGGACAATTGGGGGCATCAGCCCCAGCATTTT. Its translation is CASRRDNWGHQPQHF.